The entry below describes one TCR beta chain. Its antigen is currently unknown. Germline CDR1 reads SEHNR; CDR2 reads FQNEAQ (reference sequence). This CDR3 spans 14 amino acids. V shed 5 bases and J shed 5 bases, with 13 bases lying between them. These data belong to a study of cytomegalovirus exposure and HLA in healthy donors. Study-level results: Most observed TCR sequences were rare, whereas some public TCRs were detected in many donors. The study listed 150 to 200 cytomegalovirus-associated TCR beta chains. In a later analysis, first-cohort TCR clusters were found to tend to co-occur in the 120 or so validation repertoires.

These donors were members of the roughly 120-subject validation cohort, a group separate from the approximately 670-subject first cohort. Only in-frame clones appear in the TCRdb table, and some are missing; sequencing was by immunoSEQ multiplex PCR. The sample yields approximately 240,000 clones, 75% to 95% seen once. This clonotype originated in a woman aged 18-29 years in good health and CMV-seronegative. What was sequenced was PBMCs. The chain recombines TRBV7-9 with TRBJ1-5; D is possibly TRBD1 (6 bases). CDR3 nucleotides: TGTGCCAGCAGCAGTACAGGGTTAGATCAGCCCCAGCATTTT. Its protein product is CASSSTGLDQPQHF.